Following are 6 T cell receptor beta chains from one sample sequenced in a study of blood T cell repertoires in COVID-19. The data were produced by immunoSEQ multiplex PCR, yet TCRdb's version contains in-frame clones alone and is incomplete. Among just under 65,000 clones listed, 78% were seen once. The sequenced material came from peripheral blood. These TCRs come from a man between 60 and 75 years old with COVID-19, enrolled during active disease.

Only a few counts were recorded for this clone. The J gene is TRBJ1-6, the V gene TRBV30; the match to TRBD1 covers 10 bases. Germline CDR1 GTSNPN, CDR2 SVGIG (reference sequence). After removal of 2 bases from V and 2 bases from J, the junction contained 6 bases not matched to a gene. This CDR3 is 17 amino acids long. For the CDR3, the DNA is TGTGCCTGGAGTCGACAGACAGGGGGCGCCTATAATTCACCCCTCCACTTT. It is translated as CAWSRQTGGAYNSPLHF.

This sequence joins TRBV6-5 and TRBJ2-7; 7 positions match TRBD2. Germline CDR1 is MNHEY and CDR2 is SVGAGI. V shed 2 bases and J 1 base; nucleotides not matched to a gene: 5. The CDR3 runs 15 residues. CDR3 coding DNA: TGTGCCAGCAGTTACGCCTCTAGCGGTTCCTACGAGCAGTACTTC. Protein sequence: CASSYASSGSYEQYF.

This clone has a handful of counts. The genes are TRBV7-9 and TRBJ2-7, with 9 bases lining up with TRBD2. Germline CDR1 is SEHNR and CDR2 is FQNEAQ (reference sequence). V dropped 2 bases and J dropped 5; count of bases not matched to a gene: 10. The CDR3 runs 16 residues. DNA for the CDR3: TGTGCCAGCAGCTTATCTCTAGCGGGAAGTGCAAACGAGCAGTACTTC. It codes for CASSLSLAGSANEQYF.

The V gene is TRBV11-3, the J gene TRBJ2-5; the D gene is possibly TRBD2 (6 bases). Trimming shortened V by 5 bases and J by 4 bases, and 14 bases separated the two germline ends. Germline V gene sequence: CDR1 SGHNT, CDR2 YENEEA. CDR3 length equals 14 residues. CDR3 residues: CASSRGGRGETQYF. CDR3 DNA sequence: TGTGCCAGCAGCAGGGGCGGGCGGGGAGAGACCCAGTACTTC.

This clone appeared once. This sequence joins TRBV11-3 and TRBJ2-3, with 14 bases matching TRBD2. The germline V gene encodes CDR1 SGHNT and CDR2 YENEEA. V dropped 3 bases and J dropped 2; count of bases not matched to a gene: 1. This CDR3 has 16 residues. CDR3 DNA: TGTGCCAGCAGCTTGGGACTAGCGGGAGCCACAGATACGCAGTATTTT. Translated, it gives CASSLGLAGATDTQYF. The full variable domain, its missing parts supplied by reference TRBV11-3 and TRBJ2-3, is EAGVVQSPRYKIIEKKQPVAFWCNPISGHNTLYWYLQNLGQGPELLIRYENEEAVDDSQLPKDRFSAERLKGVDSTLKIQPAELGDSAVYLCASSLGLAGATDTQYFGPGTRLTVL.

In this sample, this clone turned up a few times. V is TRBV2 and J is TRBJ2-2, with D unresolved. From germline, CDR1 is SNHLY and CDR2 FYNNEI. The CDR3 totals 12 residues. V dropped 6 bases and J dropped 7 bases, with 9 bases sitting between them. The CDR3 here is CASRFQDGELFF. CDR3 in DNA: TGTGCCAGCAGATTCCAGGACGGGGAGCTGTTTTTT.